This T cell receptor beta chain is from a study of cytomegalovirus exposure and HLA in healthy donors. Researchers ran the PCR with 60 Vbeta and 13 Jbeta primers. The repertoire was sequenced with immunoSEQ multiplex PCR; TCRdb's copy has only in-frame clones and lacks some. The profile covers about 84,000 clones, with 63% appearing a single time and 15% taken by the ten largest. Germline lookup yields CDR1 MDHEN and CDR2 SYDVKM. The ends were cut back, 8 bases at V and 3 bases at J, with 16 bases in the middle. The CDR3 covers 14 residues. The study's findings and limits: Researchers had no immune exposure information except CMV serostatus available. Overall, approximately 150 TCR beta chains were annotated as cytomegalovirus-associated. Productive rates of about 87% or about 30% were seen for most TCR beta V segments in an earlier analysis. As was reported, the HLA-A and HLA-B alleles of most subjects were accurately predicted from TCR beta sequences.

A remark on this clone: Its specificity is not known.

The sequencing sample was made of PBMCs. The TCR sequence derives from a middle-aged woman in good health and CMV-seropositive. The rearrangement joins TRBV28 to TRBJ2-5; a weak D match, TRBD2 (7 bases). The CDR3 coding sequence is TGTGCCAGCTCCCTGCGGGGGCGAAAAGAGACCCAGTACTTC. It specifies CASSLRGRKETQYF.